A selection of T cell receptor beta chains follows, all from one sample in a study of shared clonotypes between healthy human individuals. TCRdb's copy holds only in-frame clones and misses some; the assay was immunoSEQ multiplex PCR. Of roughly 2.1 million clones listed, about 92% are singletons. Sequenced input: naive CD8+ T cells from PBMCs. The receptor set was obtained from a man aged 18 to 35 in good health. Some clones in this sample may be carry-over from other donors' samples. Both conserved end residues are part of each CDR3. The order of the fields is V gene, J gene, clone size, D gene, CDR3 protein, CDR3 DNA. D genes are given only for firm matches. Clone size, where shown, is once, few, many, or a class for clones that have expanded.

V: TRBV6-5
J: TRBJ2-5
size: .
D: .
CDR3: CASSYSPRGGEYF
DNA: TGTGCCAGCAGTTACTCGCCACGCGGAGGGGAGTACTTC

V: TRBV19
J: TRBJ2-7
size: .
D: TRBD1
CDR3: CASGQGINGVYEQYF
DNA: TGTGCCAGCGGACAGGGAATAAACGGGGTCTACGAGCAGTACTTC

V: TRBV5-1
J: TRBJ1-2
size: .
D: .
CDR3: CASSLERGDYGYTF
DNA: TGCGCCAGCAGCTTGGAGAGGGGTGACTATGGCTACACCTTC

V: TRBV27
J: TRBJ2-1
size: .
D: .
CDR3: CASSFGQGPYNEQFF
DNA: TGTGCCAGCAGTTTCGGGCAGGGACCCTACAATGAGCAGTTCTTC

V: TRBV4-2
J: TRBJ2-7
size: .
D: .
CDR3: CASSQVSGGYYEQYF
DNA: TGTGCCAGCAGCCAAGTTTCTGGCGGATACTACGAGCAGTACTTC

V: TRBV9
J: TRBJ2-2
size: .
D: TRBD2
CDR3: CASSVNLAGDPGELFF
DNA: TGTGCCAGCAGCGTAAACCTAGCGGGAGATCCCGGGGAGCTGTTTTTT

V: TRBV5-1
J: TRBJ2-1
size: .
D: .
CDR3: CASSLGDHGEEDNEQFF
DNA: TGCGCCAGCAGCTTGGGGGATCATGGCGAGGAGGACAATGAGCAGTTCTTC

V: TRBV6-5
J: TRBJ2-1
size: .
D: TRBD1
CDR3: CASRSTGGSYNEQFF
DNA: TGTGCCAGCAGAAGTACAGGGGGCTCCTACAATGAGCAGTTCTTC

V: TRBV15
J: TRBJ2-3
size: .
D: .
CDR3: CATSRFTSTDTQYF
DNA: TGTGCCACCAGCAGGTTCACTAGCACAGATACGCAGTATTTT

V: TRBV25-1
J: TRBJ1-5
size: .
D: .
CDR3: CASSDPRHPRPQHF
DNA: TGTGCCAGCAGTGACCCAAGACACCCTCGTCCCCAGCATTTT

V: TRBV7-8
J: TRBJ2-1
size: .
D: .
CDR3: CASSLDDPGRLVGDNEQFF
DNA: TGTGCCAGCAGCTTAGACGACCCAGGTAGACTAGTCGGGGACAATGAGCAGTTCTTC

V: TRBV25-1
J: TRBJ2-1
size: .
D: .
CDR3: CASSEGGGINEQFF
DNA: TGTGCCAGCAGTGAAGGTGGCGGGATCAATGAGCAGTTCTTC

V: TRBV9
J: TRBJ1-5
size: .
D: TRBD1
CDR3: CASSVGTGHNQPQHF
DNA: TGTGCCAGCAGCGTCGGGACAGGGCACAATCAGCCCCAGCATTTT

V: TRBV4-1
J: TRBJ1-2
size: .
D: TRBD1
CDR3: CASSPRQGGLYGYTF
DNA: TGCGCCAGCAGCCCCCGACAGGGGGGGCTCTATGGCTACACCTTC

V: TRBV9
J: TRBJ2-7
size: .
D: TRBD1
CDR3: CASSPGQFSYEQYF
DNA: TGTGCCAGCAGTCCGGGACAGTTCTCCTACGAGCAGTACTTC

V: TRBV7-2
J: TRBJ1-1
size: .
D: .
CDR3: CASSPFGTEAFF
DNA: TGTGCCAGCAGCCCCTTTGGCACTGAAGCTTTCTTT

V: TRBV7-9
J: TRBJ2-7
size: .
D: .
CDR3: CASSPPSVSYEQYF
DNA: TGTGCCAGCAGCCCCCCTAGCGTATCCTACGAGCAGTACTTC

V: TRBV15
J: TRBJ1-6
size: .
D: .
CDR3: CATSSESEYSPLHF
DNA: TGTGCCACCAGCAGTGAATCAGAGTATTCACCCCTCCACTTT

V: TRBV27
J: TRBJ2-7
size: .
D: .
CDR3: CASSQLTYYEQYF
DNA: TGTGCCAGCAGCCAACTTACTTACTACGAGCAGTACTTC

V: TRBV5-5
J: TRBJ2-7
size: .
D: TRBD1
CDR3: CASSSDRWDYEQYF
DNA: TGTGCCAGCAGCTCGGACAGGTGGGATTACGAGCAGTACTTC

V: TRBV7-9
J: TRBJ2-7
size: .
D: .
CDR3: CASSLGRGDYEQYF
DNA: TGTGCCAGCAGCTTGGGTAGGGGCGACTACGAGCAGTACTTC

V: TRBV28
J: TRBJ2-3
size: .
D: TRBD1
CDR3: CASSLKDRGGTQYF
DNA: TGTGCCAGCAGTTTAAAGGACAGGGGGGGGACGCAGTATTTT

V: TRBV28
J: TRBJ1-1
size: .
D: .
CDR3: CASRPTLWVTEAFF
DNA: TGTGCCAGCAGGCCCACACTCTGGGTGACTGAAGCTTTCTTT

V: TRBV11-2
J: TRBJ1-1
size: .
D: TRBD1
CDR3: CASSLVAGGTEAFF
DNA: TGTGCCAGCAGCTTAGTGGCAGGGGGCACTGAAGCTTTCTTT

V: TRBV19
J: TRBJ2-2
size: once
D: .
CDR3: CASWDPGNTGELFF
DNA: TGTGCCAGCTGGGACCCAGGGAACACCGGGGAGCTGTTTTTT

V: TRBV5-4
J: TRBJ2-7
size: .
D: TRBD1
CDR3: CASSDPGQGPTYEQYF
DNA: TGTGCCAGCAGCGACCCAGGACAGGGACCAACCTACGAGCAGTACTTC

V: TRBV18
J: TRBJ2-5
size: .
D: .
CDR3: CASSGSNREETQYF
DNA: TGTGCCAGCTCAGGCTCTAACAGGGAAGAGACCCAGTACTTC

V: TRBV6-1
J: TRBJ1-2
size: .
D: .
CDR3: CASSEVGLNYGYTF
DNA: TGTGCCAGCAGTGAAGTAGGTTTGAACTATGGCTACACCTTC

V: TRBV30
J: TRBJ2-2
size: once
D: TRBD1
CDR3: CAWTGGTGELFF
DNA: TGTGCCTGGACAGGGGGCACCGGGGAGCTGTTTTTT

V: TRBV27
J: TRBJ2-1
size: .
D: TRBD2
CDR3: CASTQLGLADNEQFF
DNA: TGTGCCAGCACCCAACTGGGACTAGCGGACAATGAGCAGTTCTTC

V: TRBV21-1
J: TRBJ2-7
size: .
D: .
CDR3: CASSTWTSYSYEQYF
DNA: TGTGCCAGCAGCACCTGGACTAGCTACTCCTACGAGCAGTACTTC

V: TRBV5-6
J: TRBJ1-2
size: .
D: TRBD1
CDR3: CASSLSDRGFNYGYTF
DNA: TGTGCCAGCAGCTTGAGTGACAGGGGGTTTAACTATGGCTACACCTTC

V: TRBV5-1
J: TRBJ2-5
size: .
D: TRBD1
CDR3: CASSLEHRGTETQYF
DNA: TGCGCCAGCAGCTTGGAGCACAGGGGGACGGAGACCCAGTACTTC

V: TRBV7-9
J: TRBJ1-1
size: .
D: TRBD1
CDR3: CASSHTGGRGNTEAFF
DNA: TGTGCCAGCAGTCATACAGGGGGCCGGGGGAACACTGAAGCTTTCTTT

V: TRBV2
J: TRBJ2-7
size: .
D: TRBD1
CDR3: CASRGDRGHEQYF
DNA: TGTGCCAGCAGGGGGGACAGGGGCCACGAGCAGTACTTC

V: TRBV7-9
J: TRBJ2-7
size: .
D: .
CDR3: CASTSTYEQYF
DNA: TGTGCCAGCACCTCCACCTACGAGCAGTACTTC

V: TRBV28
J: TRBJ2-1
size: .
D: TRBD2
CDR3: CASTQRVAGGPWNEQFF
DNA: TGTGCCAGCACCCAAAGGGTAGCGGGAGGGCCTTGGAATGAGCAGTTCTTC

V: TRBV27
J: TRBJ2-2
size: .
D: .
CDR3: CASSRQGGLTGELFF
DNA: TGTGCCAGCAGTCGTCAAGGGGGGTTAACCGGGGAGCTGTTTTTT

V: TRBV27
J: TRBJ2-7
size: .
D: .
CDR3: CASSPILAQSYEQYF
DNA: TGTGCCAGCAGCCCTATCCTAGCGCAGTCCTACGAGCAGTACTTC

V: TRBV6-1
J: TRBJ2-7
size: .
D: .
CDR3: CASSEGVGGAYEQYF
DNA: TGTGCCAGCAGTGAGGGTGTGGGGGGAGCCTACGAGCAGTACTTC

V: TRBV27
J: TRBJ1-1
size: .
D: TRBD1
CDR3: CASSLTGGAGTEAFF
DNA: TGTGCCAGCAGCCTCACAGGGGGCGCGGGCACTGAAGCTTTCTTT

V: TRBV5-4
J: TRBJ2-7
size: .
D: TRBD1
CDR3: CASSSPDRGYEQYF
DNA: TGTGCCAGCAGCTCCCCGGACAGGGGTTACGAGCAGTACTTC

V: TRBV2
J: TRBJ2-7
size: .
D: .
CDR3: CASLSSGNEQYF
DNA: TGTGCCAGCTTGAGTAGTGGGAACGAGCAGTACTTC

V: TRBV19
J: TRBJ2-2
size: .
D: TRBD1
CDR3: CASTPGTGNAGELFF
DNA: TGTGCCAGTACCCCCGGGACAGGGAACGCCGGGGAGCTGTTTTTT

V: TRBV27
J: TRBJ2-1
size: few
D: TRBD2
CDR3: CASSFGLAAYNEQFF
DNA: TGTGCCAGCAGTTTCGGACTAGCCGCATACAATGAGCAGTTCTTC

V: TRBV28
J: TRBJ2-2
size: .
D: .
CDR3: CATHGASSGELFF
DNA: TGTGCAACACACGGGGCTAGTTCCGGGGAGCTGTTTTTT

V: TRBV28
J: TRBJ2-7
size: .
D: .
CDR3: CASCTRGRSYEQYF
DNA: TGTGCCAGCTGTACGAGGGGCCGTTCCTACGAGCAGTACTTC

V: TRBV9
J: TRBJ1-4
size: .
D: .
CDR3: CASSANPGEKLFF
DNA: TGTGCCAGCAGTGCCAACCCTGGGGAAAAACTGTTTTTT

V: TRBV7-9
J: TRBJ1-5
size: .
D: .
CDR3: CASSSSHQPQHF
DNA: TGTGCCAGCAGCTCCAGTCATCAGCCCCAGCATTTT

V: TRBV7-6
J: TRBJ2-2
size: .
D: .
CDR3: CASSTRRELFF
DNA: TGTGCCAGCAGCACTAGGCGGGAGCTGTTTTTT

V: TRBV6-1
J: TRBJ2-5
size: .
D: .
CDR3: CASSEALGGATQYF
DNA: TGTGCCAGCAGTGAAGCCTTGGGGGGTGCGACCCAGTACTTC

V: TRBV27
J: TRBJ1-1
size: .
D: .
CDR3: CASSRIVGKAEAFF
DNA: TGTGCCAGCAGCCGAATAGTGGGGAAGGCTGAAGCTTTCTTT

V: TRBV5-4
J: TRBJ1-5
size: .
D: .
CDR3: CASSLDGGRGNQPQHF
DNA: TGTGCCAGCAGCTTGGACGGGGGAAGGGGCAATCAGCCCCAGCATTTT

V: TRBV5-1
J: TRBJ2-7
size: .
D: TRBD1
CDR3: CASSPLGQGGSYEQYF
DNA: TGCGCCAGCAGCCCACTAGGACAGGGTGGTTCCTACGAGCAGTACTTC

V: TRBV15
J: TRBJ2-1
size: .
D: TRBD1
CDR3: CATSRVVTGGSNEQFF
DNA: TGTGCCACCAGCAGAGTCGTGACAGGGGGCTCCAATGAGCAGTTCTTC